A selection of T cell receptor beta chains follows, all from one sample in a study of lymphopenia after photon versus proton radiotherapy. Sequencing was performed with immunoSEQ multiplex PCR; in TCRdb, only in-frame clones are kept and a portion is missing. The sample contains more than 25,000 clones, roughly four fifths of which appear only once. The sequencing here drew on peripheral blood, taken from a patient treated with photon-based radiotherapy. These receptors were taken from a woman aged 45-59 years with pancreatic cancer. Both conserved end residues are trimmed from each CDR3. Part of the rows lack a size; the others show once, few, many or a class for expanded clones.

clone size	V gene	CDR3 protein
NA	TRBV30	AWSVVTMGADKAPQH
NA	TRBV7-9	ASSASGTGGYEQY
NA	TRBV6-6	ASSYSPTEEQY
NA	TRBV28	ASSPLGELF
NA	TRBV27	ASSFSGGDQETQY
NA	TRBV19	ATGAAGAYEQY
NA	TRBV7-3	ASSSKTGSEQY
NA	TRBV19	ASSIVDRGAQPQH
NA	TRBV27	ASSRWTSGSITGELF
once	TRBV28	ASRFPSSGPYNEQF
NA	TRBV29-1	SVEVEREGSYEQY
few	TRBV2	ASRPGSLREQY
NA	TRBV28	ASSRVMAGAYYNSPLH
NA	TRBV29-1	SDQGAGGTEAF
NA	TRBV19	ASSRLFSGNTIY
NA	TRBV10-3	AISVRTGNTIY
NA	TRBV30	AWSEDRNYEQY
few	TRBV7-2	ASSGRGGGYT
NA	TRBV28	ASSFVGGASNYGYT
NA	TRBV27	ASSLGPVRGETQY
NA	TRBV6-6	ASRTGTGVEKLF
few	TRBV5-1	ASWQGFSTDTQY
NA	TRBV19	ASRITNSDLNYGYT
NA	TRBV5-1	ASSRRQSGANVLT
NA	TRBV7-7	ASSLTSGIGSEQF
NA	TRBV10-2	ASSETSGRHRGEEQY
NA	TRBV28	ASSLRGYQGDTQY
NA	TRBV29-1	SVEDLRQGEGYT
NA	TRBV10-3	AISERGAQTTNEKLF
NA	TRBV30	AWNHGFLNEQY
NA	TRBV29-1	SVLTSGRGSSYNEQF
NA	TRBV4-1	ASSQVPISGSYNEQF
NA	TRBV13	ASSYRRGTEAF
NA	TRBV27	ASSSPGRGGTDTQY
few	TRBV7-9	ASSPDGNYGYT
NA	TRBV20-1	SARPGVEQY
NA	TRBV18	ASSPRQGMNTEAF
NA	TRBV9	ASSANAGTGDSYGYT
NA	TRBV10-1	ASSESTGENTEAF
NA	TRBV19	ASSIVTGQGYGYT
NA	TRBV29-1	SVAGTGKPEAGNTIY
NA	TRBV7-3	ASSPEAGGFYGYT
NA	TRBV7-8	ASSLDSRPNYGYT
NA	TRBV9	ASSPLGQGTSGNTIY
NA	TRBV5-3	ARYCLAGVPKNIQY
NA	TRBV28	ASSLVGEQQPQH
few	TRBV5-4	ASSKAGTSGRTSETQY
NA	TRBV5-4	ASSLEGAGGVNYGYT
once	TRBV9	ASSDQGASGYT
NA	TRBV30	AWSVGGDREKLF
once	TRBV10-3	AIGISTDTQY
NA	TRBV7-3	ASSLRRAPSNEQF
NA	TRBV2	ASSEGSGRQY
few	TRBV2	ASTSQGVEQY